The 21 T cell receptor beta chains in this list originate from one sample, sequenced in a study of blood T cell repertoires in COVID-19. Clones were sequenced by immunoSEQ multiplex PCR, and TCRdb holds only the in-frame ones, with some missing. The sample gives 220,000 or so clones, roughly 84% of which show up once; 3% to 4.5% is in the top ten. Input material: peripheral blood. These receptors all stem from a woman aged 80 or over with acute or convalescent COVID-19.

The V gene is TRBV30, the J gene TRBJ1-2; TRBD1 matches 9 bases. The ends lost 8 bases at V and 6 bases at J; junction bases unmatched: 4. The CDR3 is 11 residues long. The germline V gene has CDR1 GTSNPN and CDR2 SVGIG (reference sequence). This chain's CDR3 is CAGTGGNGYTF. CDR3 coding DNA: TGTGCCGGAACAGGGGGCAATGGCTACACCTTC.

The chain uses TRBV4-2 and TRBJ2-7; 7 nucleotides match TRBD1. In germline, CDR1 is LGHNA, CDR2 YNFKEQ. CDR3 length: 18 amino acids. V lost 0 bases to trimming and J lost 0 bases; unmatched junction nucleotides: 11. This chain's CDR3 is CASSQDIMGQTLSYEQYF. In nucleotides, the CDR3 is TGTGCCAGCAGCCAAGATATAATGGGACAGACTCTCTCCTACGAGCAGTACTTC.

The chain has TRBV6-2 or TRBV6-3 and TRBJ1-2; 9 bases agree with TRBD1. J gave up 4 bases and V 2 bases, and 11 bases lay outside the gene matches. CDR1 is MNHEY, CDR2 SVGEGT, per germline. The CDR3 contains 17 residues. The CDR3 loop is CASSYTGTGIHAYGYTF. The CDR3 bases are TGTGCCAGCAGTTACACCGGGACAGGGATTCACGCCTATGGCTACACCTTC.

V and J are TRBV5-1 and TRBJ2-5, with TRBD2 identical over 13 bases. The CDR3 extends over 15 amino acids. After removal of 0 bases from V and 5 bases from J, the junction contained 1 base not matched to a gene. Germline CDR1 is SGHRS and CDR2 is YFSETQ. The CDR3 DNA follows: TGCGCCAGCAGCTTGGTGGGACTAGCGGGGGAGACCCAGTACTTC. This gives the protein CASSLVGLAGETQYF.

J is TRBJ2-7 and V is TRBV29-1, with 9 bases that match TRBD1. The CDR3 runs 12 residues. Germline-derived CDR1 and CDR2 are SQVTM and ANQGSEA. Trimming removed 7 bases from V and 4 bases from J; junction bases left unmatched: 5. Here the CDR3 reads CSAGQGVYEQYF. The CDR3 nucleotides read TGCAGCGCGGGACAGGGAGTGTACGAGCAGTACTTC.

This rearrangement joins TRBV24-1 to TRBJ2-5; D may be TRBD2 (6 bases). Per the germline V gene, CDR1 is KGHDR and CDR2 is SFDVKD. There are 14 residues in the CDR3. V lost 3 bases to trimming and J lost 4 bases, with 11 bases between them. The CDR3, as DNA: TGTGCCACCAGTGATCCCGGCGGGGTAGAGACCCAGTACTTC. This gives the protein CATSDPGGVETQYF.

This chain connects TRBV5-1 to TRBJ1-2; 11 bases agree with TRBD1. The V gene end was trimmed by 4 bases and the J gene end by 7 bases; junction bases not matched to a gene: 18. Germline CDR1 reads SGHRS; CDR2 reads YFSETQ. This CDR3 spans 18 amino acids. CDR3 amino acids: CASSPTTGTGGQVGGYTF. The CDR3 nucleotides are TGCGCCAGCAGCCCTACTACTGGGACAGGGGGGCAGGTCGGTGGCTACACCTTC.

The CDR3 DNA reads as TGTGCCAGCAGTTTATATTCAGGGCCCGGTGAGCAGTTCTTC. This gives the protein CASSLYSGPGEQFF. The gene calls are TRBV27 and TRBJ2-1; possibly TRBD1 for D (5 bases). V lost 1 base to trimming and J lost 9 bases, with 13 bases between them. The germline V gene has CDR1 MNHEY and CDR2 SMNVEV (reference sequence). CDR3 length: 14 amino acids.

The sample holds a few counts of this clone. The V gene is TRBV29-1, the J gene TRBJ2-7, with 7 positions matching TRBD1. Germline V gene data show CDR1 as SQVTM and CDR2 as ANQGSEA. The CDR3 length is 11 residues. V dropped 6 bases and J dropped 7; count of bases not matched to a gene: 6. For the CDR3, the DNA is TGCAGCGTCCTAACAGGGGCTGAGCAGTACTTC. It translates to CSVLTGAEQYF.

V and J are TRBV13 and TRBJ1-1; 8 nucleotides match TRBD1. The CDR3 is made up of 14 amino acids. In germline, CDR1 is PRHDT, CDR2 FYEKMQ (reference sequence). The junction had 5 bases not matched to a gene; V was cut back by 4 bases and J by 4 bases. The CDR3 sequence is CASSSQTGATEAFF. The CDR3 DNA reads as TGTGCCAGCAGCTCCCAGACAGGGGCCACTGAAGCTTTCTTT.

The chain recombines TRBV5-4 with TRBJ2-5; a weak D match, TRBD2 (7 bases). CDR1 SGHNT and CDR2 YYREEE come from the germline V gene (reference sequence). The CDR3 covers 15 residues. Trimming pared 0 bases from V and 1 base from J, leaving 10 bases between. CDR3 amino acids: CASSLGGGLQETQYF. CDR3 DNA sequence: TGTGCCAGCAGCTTGGGCGGGGGCCTCCAAGAGACCCAGTACTTC.

This sequence joins TRBV27 and TRBJ1-2; maybe TRBD1 (6 bases). V was trimmed by 7 bases and J by 7 bases, leaving 31 bases between them. Germline V gene lookup returns CDR1 MNHEY and CDR2 SMNVEV (reference sequence). This CDR3 spans 18 amino acids. The CDR3 spells CASMLAGGLTQGRGGYTF. CDR3 coding DNA: TGTGCCAGCATGCTCGCGGGCGGGCTCACACAGGGAAGGGGTGGCTACACCTTC.

This rearrangement joins TRBV6-6 to TRBJ2-7, with a weak D call TRBD2 (5 bases). V was clipped by 2 bases and J by 6 bases, with 14 bases between them. The CDR3 loop spans 14 amino acids. Germline-derived CDR1 and CDR2 are MNHNY and SVGAGI (reference sequence). CDR3 sequence: CASSYVRGTGEQYF. For the CDR3, the DNA is TGTGCCAGCAGTTACGTCCGGGGTACCGGCGAGCAGTACTTC.

The rearrangement links TRBV6-2 or TRBV6-3 to TRBJ1-5; 9 bases are a match to TRBD1. Germline V lookup: CDR1 MNHEY, CDR2 SVGEGT. This CDR3 spans 18 amino acids. The V and J ends lost 5 bases and 7 bases, in that order; junction bases with no gene match: 18. CDR3: CASSPLSSPGTGNQPQHF. The CDR3 bases are TGTGCCAGCAGTCCGTTATCATCCCCCGGGACAGGGAACCAGCCCCAGCATTTT.

J is TRBJ1-2 and V is TRBV24-1, with D possibly matching TRBD1 (6 bases). V was trimmed by 3 bases and J by 1 base, leaving 8 bases between them. The CDR3 spans 14 residues. Germline V gene data show CDR1 as KGHDR and CDR2 as SFDVKD. CDR3 sequence reads: CATSDGGRNYGYTF. CDR3 DNA sequence: TGTGCCACCAGTGATGGGGGCCGTAACTATGGCTACACCTTC.

The V call is TRBV6-4, the J call TRBJ1-2, with TRBD1 matching 9 bases. Germline CDR1 is MRHNA and CDR2 is SNTAGT. CDR3 size: 13 residues. V gave up 6 bases and J gave up 8 bases; unmatched junction bases: 7. This chain's CDR3 is CASRDTGGDGYTF. CDR3 coding DNA: TGTGCCAGCAGAGATACAGGGGGCGACGGCTACACCTTC.

Concerning this clone: Within the sample, other DNA sequences also encode this same CDR3. V is TRBV7-2 and J is TRBJ1-1; 10 bases align to TRBD1. Germline trimming cut 1 base from V and 5 bases from J; bases unmatched to any gene: 4. The CDR3 has 15 residues. Per the germline V gene, CDR1 is SGHTA and CDR2 is FQGNSA. CDR3 DNA sequence: TGTGCCAGCAGCTTAGTCGGACAGGGGGGGACTGAAGCTTTCTTT. It is translated as CASSLVGQGGTEAFF.

This clone has just one count. This chain links TRBV5-4 with TRBJ1-4; 7 nucleotides match TRBD1. CDR1 is SGHNT, CDR2 YYREEE, per germline (reference sequence). J lost 4 bases, V lost 3 bases, and 3 bases had no gene match. This CDR3 comprises 14 residues. For the CDR3, the DNA is TGTGCCAGCAGCTCAGGGGGTGATAATGAAAAACTGTTTTTT. It specifies CASSSGGDNEKLFF.

The V gene is TRBV7-9, the J gene TRBJ1-2; D is unresolved. The V gene's germline CDR1 is SEHNR and CDR2 FQNEAQ (reference sequence). Trimming took 5 bases from V and 5 from J, leaving 9 bases between them. CDR3 size: 12 residues. The CDR3 nucleotides read TGTGCCAGCAGCCGGGAATATTATGGCTACACCTTC. Translation gives CASSREYYGYTF.

The chain employs TRBV15 and TRBJ1-1; D not certain. This CDR3 comprises 11 residues. The V end was cut by 3 bases, the J end by 5 bases, with 4 bases between. Germline V lookup: CDR1 LNHNV, CDR2 YYDKDF (reference sequence). This CDR3 is CATSRRTEAFF. The CDR3 DNA sequence: TGTGCCACCAGCAGGAGGACTGAAGCTTTCTTT.

This clone has just a few counts. The chain carries TRBV19 and TRBJ2-1; 8 nucleotides match TRBD2. Germline V gene lookup returns CDR1 LNHDA and CDR2 SQIVND (reference sequence). The CDR3 spans 14 residues. V lost 6 bases and J lost 7; bases outside the gene matches: 8. The DNA of the CDR3 is TGTGCCAGTAGCGGGGGGGCAGGAATAAATGAGCAGTTCTTC. Translating it yields CASSGGAGINEQFF.